The TCR beta chain under discussion was sequenced for a study of beta chain bispecific antibodies for T cell cancers. Background on the study: Sequenced cells survived coculture with leukemia lines plus bispecific antibodies. Jurkat cells expressed TRBV12-3; HPB-ALL cells expressed TRBV5-5.

This clonotype was detected many times. What it recognizes is unknown. Study findings and constraints: Anti-TRBV12 exposure, compared with anti-CD19, reduced the TRBV12-3 proportion of TRBV signal by roughly 99%. The leukemia cells, rather than normal T cells, gave most of the targeted TRBV signal.

TCRdb called the 5' RACE reads again in MiXCR, with one record for every CDR3 protein. The profile covers about 20,000 distinct CDR3 sequences, with about 2% appearing a single time and 4.5% to 5.5% taken by the ten largest. V was shortened by 4 bases and J by 4 bases, with 11 bases between the two germline ends. The CDR3 is 13 amino acids. The germline gives CDR1 SGHVS, CDR2 FQNEAQ. Blood mononuclear cells were expanded for roughly 3 days using either OKT3 anti-CD3 antibody or CD3/CD28 beads. Jurkat-T cell coculture with anti-TRBV12, compared with an anti-CD19 control. IL-2 (about 100 IU/ml) and IL-7 (around 4.7 ng/ml) supported the T cell cultures.

The chain links TRBV7-8 to TRBJ2-7; possible D gene TRBD1, 6 bases. Sample: healthy donor T cells cultured with leukemia cells, taken from a culture containing a bispecific antibody targeting TCR Vbeta12. This TCR derives from a human donor in good health. Some clones in this sample may be carry-over from other donors' samples. For the CDR3, the DNA is TGTGCCAGCAGCTACGCCCAGGGGTACGAGCAGTACTTC. Translated: CASSYAQGYEQYF.